A single sample gave rise to the 25 T cell receptor beta chains below, sequenced in a study of PD-L1 blockade in urothelial cancer. Repertoires were generated with immunoSEQ multiplex PCR, while TCRdb's copy carries only in-frame clones and drops some. The top ten hold 8.8% of the sample, which has 45,000 to 50,000 clones, 70% to 90% seen once. Time point in this sample: peripheral blood 6 weeks after treatment start. The sample in question was PBMCs, obtained around atezolizumab (anti-PD-L1) treatment. These receptor sequences come from a man between 70 and 80 years old with urothelial cancer.

The gene calls are TRBV14 and TRBJ1-2; the D gene is possibly TRBD1 (5 bases). CDR3 length equals 14 residues. Trimming cost V 3 bases and J 8 bases, with 16 bases left between them. Germline V gene sequence: CDR1 SGHDN, CDR2 FVKESK. The CDR3: CASSQGGWAAGYTF. The CDR3, as DNA: TGTGCCAGCAGCCAGGGGGGATGGGCAGCCGGCTACACCTTC.

The rearrangement links TRBV5-1 to TRBJ2-1, with 8 bases identical to TRBD1. The CDR3 length is 14 residues. Unmatched junction bases numbered 2, after V lost 0 bases and J lost 6 bases. CDR1 and CDR2 (germline): SGHRS, YFSETQ. CDR3 bases: TGCGCCAGCAGCTTGGCCGGGACAGGCAATGAGCAGTTCTTC. It yields the protein CASSLAGTGNEQFF. The whole variable domain, filled in from reference TRBV5-1 and TRBJ2-1, reads KAGVTQTPRYLIKTRGQQVTLSCSPISGHRSVSWYQQTPGQGLQFLFEYFSETQRNKGNFPGRFSGRQFSNSRSEMNVSTLELGDSALYLCASSLAGTGNEQFFGPGTRLTVL.

The V gene is TRBV4-2, the J gene TRBJ2-5; TRBD2 agrees at 7 bases. After removal of 4 bases from V and 2 bases from J, the junction contained 10 bases not matched to a gene. Germline values: CDR1 LGHNA, CDR2 YNFKEQ. This CDR3 is 16 amino acids long. The CDR3 DNA reads as TGTGCCAGCAGCCCCCGGAACTGGCGGGGGCAAGAGACCCAGTACTTC. Its translation is CASSPRNWRGQETQYF.

The genes are TRBV5-1 and TRBJ1-4, with D hard to call. V gave up 0 bases and J gave up 4 bases, with 7 bases separating them. Per the germline V gene, CDR1 is SGHRS and CDR2 is YFSETQ. This CDR3 has 14 amino acids. CDR3 DNA sequence: TGCGCCAGCAGCTTGGGTACCTATAATGAAAAACTGTTTTTT. Protein product: CASSLGTYNEKLFF.

The chain has TRBV5-1 and TRBJ2-1, with 10 bases that match TRBD2. The CDR3 loop spans 14 amino acids. Germline CDR1 SGHRS, CDR2 YFSETQ. J lost 7 bases, V lost 1 base, and 2 bases had no gene match. In DNA, the CDR3 is TGCGCCAGCAGCTTGCTAGCGGGAGCGAATGAGCAGTTCTTC. It is translated as CASSLLAGANEQFF.

V gene TRBV7-2 combines with J gene TRBJ2-3, with TRBD2 identical over 9 bases. From germline, CDR1 is SGHTA and CDR2 FQGNSA. The V and J ends lost 1 base and 5 bases, in that order; junction bases with no gene match: 7. This CDR3 contains 16 residues. The CDR3 sequence is CASSLVGGRAIDTQYF. CDR3 DNA: TGTGCCAGCAGCTTAGTAGGCGGGAGGGCCATAGATACGCAGTATTTT.

A note on this clone: The identical CDR3 is also encoded by other nucleotide sequences in the sample. V is TRBV5-6 and J is TRBJ2-2; maybe TRBD2 (7 bases). The V gene lost 2 bases and the J gene lost 4 bases, with 12 bases spanning the gap. The CDR3 covers 15 residues. The germline CDR1 and CDR2 sequences are SGHDT and YYEEEE. The CDR3 bases are TGTGCCAGCAGCTTAGGGGGAGGGGGCACCGGGGAGCTGTTTTTT. Amino acids: CASSLGGGGTGELFF.

The chain carries TRBV5-1 and TRBJ2-2; D is unresolved. This CDR3 comprises 16 residues. With 3 bases removed from V and 4 bases from J, the gap between germline ends came to 16 bases. Per germline, CDR1 SGHRS and CDR2 YFSETQ. The CDR3 region is CASSWMRTDGTGELFF. For the CDR3, the DNA is TGCGCCAGCAGCTGGATGAGAACAGACGGCACCGGGGAGCTGTTTTTT.

This clone was picked up a small number of times. The CDR3 region has the DNA TGCGCCAGCAGCTTGGAAGGGGATGGCTACACCTTC. Protein: CASSLEGDGYTF. V usage is TRBV5-1 and J usage is TRBJ1-2; perhaps TRBD1 as D (5 bases). V was cut by 0 bases and J by 6 bases, with 6 bases left in between. The CDR3 contains 12 residues. Germline CDR1 reads SGHRS; CDR2 reads YFSETQ.

This clone has only one observation. V and J are TRBV6-1 and TRBJ2-7; the D gene is possibly TRBD2 (6 bases). The germline V gene has CDR1 MNHNS and CDR2 SASEGT. V was shortened by 2 bases and J by 5 bases, with 10 bases between the two germline ends. CDR3 length: 13 residues. This chain's CDR3 is CASSEISSDEQYF. The CDR3, as DNA: TGTGCCAGCAGTGAAATATCTAGCGACGAGCAGTACTTC.

The V gene is TRBV18, the J gene TRBJ2-2; tentative D call: TRBD1 (6 bases). The CDR3 consists of 17 residues. Per germline, CDR1 KGHSH and CDR2 LQKENI. Deletions cut 2 bases from V and 1 base from J, with 14 bases between. CDR3 amino acids: CASSPTVPGVNTGELFF. Written as DNA, the CDR3 is TGTGCCAGCTCACCAACGGTCCCAGGGGTGAACACCGGGGAGCTGTTTTTT. The full variable domain, rest sourced from reference TRBV18 and TRBJ2-2, is NAGVMQNPRHLVRRRGQEARLRCSPMKGHSHVYWYRQLPEEGLKFMVYLQKENIIDESGMPKERFSAEFPKEGPSILRIQQVVRGDSAAYFCASSPTVPGVNTGELFFGEGSRLTVL.

This chain connects TRBV7-6 to TRBJ1-3; D gene uncertain. Looked up from germline, CDR1 is SGHVS and CDR2 is FNYEAQ. This CDR3 has 14 residues. V was clipped by 5 bases and J by 3 bases, with 11 bases between them. CDR3 DNA sequence: TGTGCCAGCAGCGCAGGTTCGAGTGGAAACACCATATATTTT. It encodes CASSAGSSGNTIYF.

J is TRBJ2-2 and V is TRBV6-6; D unclear. The CDR3 sequence is 16 residues long. Germline CDR1 reads MNHNY; CDR2 reads SVGAGI (reference sequence). With 4 bases removed from V and 0 bases from J, the gap between germline ends came to 12 bases. The DNA of the CDR3 is TGTGCCAGCAGTTCCCCCGACAAGCCGAACACCGGGGAGCTGTTTTTT. Protein product: CASSSPDKPNTGELFF.

As for this clone: Relative to the germline gene, one junction end is altered; a read error may explain this. V is TRBV9 and J is TRBJ2-5, with D possibly TRBD1 on 5 matching bases. The CDR3 contains 15 residues. Germline V gives CDR1 SGDLS, CDR2 YYNGEE. CDR3 region: CASSVGAGNHETQYF. The CDR3 DNA follows: TGTGCCAGCAGCGTAGGGGCAGGGAACCACGAGACCCAGTACTTC.

This chain joins TRBV7-3 and TRBJ2-5; D perhaps matches TRBD2 (5 bases). The CDR3 loop spans 14 amino acids. V shed 5 bases and J shed 5 bases, with 15 bases lying between them. Germline-derived CDR1 and CDR2 are SGHTA and FQGTGA. The chain's CDR3 is CASSEREQRETQYF. The CDR3 nucleotides are TGTGCCAGCAGCGAGAGAGAACAGCGGGAGACCCAGTACTTC.

V usage is TRBV6-4 and J usage is TRBJ2-1; D might be TRBD2 (6 bases). Trimming cost V 2 bases and J 5 bases, with 13 bases left between them. From germline, CDR1 is MRHNA and CDR2 SNTAGT. This CDR3 spans 15 amino acids. The CDR3 protein is CASSDPRRGDNEQFF. The CDR3 nucleotides read TGTGCCAGCAGTGACCCTCGGAGGGGAGACAATGAGCAGTTCTTC.

The chain uses TRBV29-1 and TRBJ2-1; D possibly corresponds to TRBD1 (5 bases). The V gene's germline CDR1 is SQVTM and CDR2 ANQGSEA. V shed 6 bases and J shed 7 bases, with 10 bases lying between them. This CDR3 has 11 residues. The CDR3 nucleotides are TGCAGCGTCGGCAGGGAAAATGAGCAGTTCTTC. This encodes CSVGRENEQFF.

The CDR3 is CASKEDNEQFF. DNA of the CDR3: TGTGCCAGCAAGGAGGACAATGAGCAGTTCTTC. J is TRBJ2-1 and V is TRBV28; a weak D match, TRBD2 (5 bases). The CDR3 sequence is 11 residues long. Germline V gives CDR1 MDHEN, CDR2 SYDVKM. V was cut by 7 bases and J by 5 bases, with 6 bases left in between.

The V and J genes are TRBV5-1 and TRBJ1-2; 8 bases agree with TRBD1. Germline trimming cut 5 bases from V and 5 bases from J; bases unmatched to any gene: 8. The CDR3 extends over 14 amino acids. Germline V gene sequence: CDR1 SGHRS, CDR2 YFSETQ. The DNA of the CDR3 is TGCGCCAGCAGGTCCGGGACAGGCCGGTATGGCTACACCTTC. Protein product: CASRSGTGRYGYTF.

This chain joins TRBV7-9 and TRBJ2-7, with 9 nucleotides matching TRBD1. The CDR3 sequence is 15 residues long. Trimming cost V 5 bases and J 5 bases; bases outside gene matches: 10. From germline, CDR1 is SEHNR and CDR2 FQNEAQ (reference sequence). CDR3 DNA sequence: TGTGCCAGCAGCCTCAGCGGGACAGGGAGGAACGAGCAGTACTTC. Translating gives CASSLSGTGRNEQYF.

The genes are TRBV19 and TRBJ2-3; 9 bases agree with TRBD2. Losses at the gene ends were 9 bases for V and 2 bases for J; bases not matched to a gene: 6. From germline, CDR1 is LNHDA and CDR2 SQIVND (reference sequence). The CDR3 is 14 residues long. CDR3 protein: CASTTSGVTDTQYF. The CDR3 DNA is TGTGCCAGCACGACTAGCGGAGTCACAGATACGCAGTATTTT.

The rearrangement uses TRBV4-2 and TRBJ1-5; no definite D call. Trimming shortened V by 1 base and J by 3 bases, and 16 bases separated the two germline ends. This CDR3 spans 17 amino acids. Germline values: CDR1 LGHNA, CDR2 YNFKEQ. DNA of the CDR3: TGTGCCAGCAGCCAAGTGGGTACCGGACTTGACAATCAGCCCCAGCATTTT. It translates to CASSQVGTGLDNQPQHF.

V gene TRBV18 combines with J gene TRBJ2-7; TRBD2 matches 9 bases. V lost 3 bases and J lost 1; bases outside the gene matches: 4. This CDR3 has 15 residues. Looked up from germline, CDR1 is KGHSH and CDR2 is LQKENI. The CDR3 bases are TGTGCCAGCTCACCTCTAGCGGGGATATCCTACGAGCAGTACTTC. Translation: CASSPLAGISYEQYF.

The CDR3 DNA reads as TGTGCCAGCAGTTTATATCCCGCGGGAGGGTGGTACGAGCAGTACTTC. This translates into CASSLYPAGGWYEQYF. The chain carries TRBV27 and TRBJ2-7, with 9 bases matching TRBD2. V lost 1 base to trimming and J lost 4 bases; unmatched junction nucleotides: 8. The CDR3 sequence is 16 residues long. The germline CDR1 and CDR2 sequences are MNHEY and SMNVEV (reference sequence).

V gene TRBV6-5 combines with J gene TRBJ1-1; D gene uncertain. V lost 5 bases to trimming and J lost 4 bases, with 11 bases between them. CDR1 MNHEY and CDR2 SVGAGI come from the germline V gene. The CDR3 totals 13 residues. The CDR3 region is CASSPRQPTEAFF. The CDR3 DNA follows: TGTGCCAGCAGTCCCAGGCAGCCCACTGAAGCTTTCTTT.